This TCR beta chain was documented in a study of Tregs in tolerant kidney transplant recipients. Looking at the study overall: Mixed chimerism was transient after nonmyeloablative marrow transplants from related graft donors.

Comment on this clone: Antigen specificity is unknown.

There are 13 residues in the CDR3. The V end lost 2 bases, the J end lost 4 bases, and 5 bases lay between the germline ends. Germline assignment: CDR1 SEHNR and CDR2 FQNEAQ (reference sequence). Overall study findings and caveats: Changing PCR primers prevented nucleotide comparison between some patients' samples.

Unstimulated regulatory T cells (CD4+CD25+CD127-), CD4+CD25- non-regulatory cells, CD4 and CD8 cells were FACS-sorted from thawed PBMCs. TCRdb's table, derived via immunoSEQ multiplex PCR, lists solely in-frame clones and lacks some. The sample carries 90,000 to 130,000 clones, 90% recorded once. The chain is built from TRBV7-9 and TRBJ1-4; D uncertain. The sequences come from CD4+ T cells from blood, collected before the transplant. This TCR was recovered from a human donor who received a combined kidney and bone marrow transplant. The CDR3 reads CASSLQVNEKLFF. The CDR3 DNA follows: TGTGCCAGCAGCTTACAGGTTAATGAAAAACTGTTTTTT.